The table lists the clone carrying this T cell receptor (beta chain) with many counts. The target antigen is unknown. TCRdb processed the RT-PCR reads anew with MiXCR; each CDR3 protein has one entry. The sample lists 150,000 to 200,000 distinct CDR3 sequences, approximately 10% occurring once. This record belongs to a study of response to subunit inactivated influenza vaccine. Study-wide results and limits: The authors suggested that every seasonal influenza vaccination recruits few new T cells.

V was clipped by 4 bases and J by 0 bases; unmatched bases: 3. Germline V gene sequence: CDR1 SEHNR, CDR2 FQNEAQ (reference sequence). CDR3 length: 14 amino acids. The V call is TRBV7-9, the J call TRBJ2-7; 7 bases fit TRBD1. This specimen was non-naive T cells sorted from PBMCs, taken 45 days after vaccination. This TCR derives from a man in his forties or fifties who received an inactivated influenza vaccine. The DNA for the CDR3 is TGTGCCAGCAGCTCCGGGACAGACTCCTACGAGCAGTACTTC. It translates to CASSSGTDSYEQYF.